Listed below are T cell receptor beta chains from one sample, sequenced in a study of blood T cell repertoires in COVID-19. Sequencing was performed with immunoSEQ multiplex PCR; in TCRdb, only in-frame clones are kept and a portion is missing. Of about 140,000 clones listed, approximately 89% were seen once; the top ten hold roughly 1.5%. Sequencing used peripheral blood. These receptors were obtained from a human donor in a cohort sampled during active COVID-19. CDR3s include the opening cysteine and the closing phenylalanine or tryptophan. D genes are given only for firm matches. The size entry is marked missing in some rows and otherwise reads once, few, many or a size class.

clone_size j_call v_call d_call cdr3_aa cdr3_nt
NA TRBJ1-1 TRBV7-6 TRBD1 CASSPGTGVRSTEAFF TGTGCCAGCAGCCCAGGGACAGGGGTTCGTAGCACTGAAGCTTTCTTT
NA TRBJ1-6 TRBV11-2 TRBD1 CASSSHNRGGSPLHF TGTGCCAGCAGCTCACACAACAGGGGCGGATCACCCCTCCACTTT
few TRBJ1-5 TRBV4-3 NA CASSQDIGNQPQHF TGCGCCAGCAGCCAAGATATAGGCAATCAGCCCCAGCATTTT
NA TRBJ1-5 TRBV19 NA CASSIASGQHQPQHF TGTGCCAGTAGTATAGCCTCGGGACAACATCAGCCCCAGCATTTT
NA TRBJ1-2 TRBV7-9 NA CASSPDRANYGYTF TGTGCCAGCAGCCCGGACAGAGCTAACTATGGCTACACCTTC
NA TRBJ1-1 TRBV6-6 NA CASSSALRGGGTEAFF TGTGCCAGCAGTTCAGCTCTCAGGGGAGGGGGCACTGAAGCTTTCTTT
NA TRBJ2-1 TRBV29-1 NA CSLGGGIKSYNEQFF TGCAGCCTAGGGGGGGGGATCAAATCCTACAATGAGCAGTTCTTC
NA TRBJ2-3 TRBV6-4 TRBD2 CARPPGLAGGRSTDTQYF TGTGCCAGGCCTCCGGGACTAGCGGGGGGGCGGAGCACAGATACGCAGTATTTT
few TRBJ1-1 TRBV5-4 NA CASNQGGNTEAFF TGTGCCAGCAATCAGGGAGGGAACACTGAAGCTTTCTTT
NA TRBJ2-5 TRBV5-1 NA CASSLSAGIQETQYF TGCGCCAGCAGCCTGTCGGCGGGGATACAAGAGACCCAGTACTTC
NA TRBJ1-1 TRBV9 NA CASSVVSGLNTEAFF TGTGCCAGCAGCGTAGTTTCAGGGTTGAACACTGAAGCTTTCTTT
NA TRBJ1-2 TRBV5-1 TRBD1 CASSPGQGGHGYTF TGCGCCAGCAGCCCCGGACAGGGAGGTCATGGCTACACCTTC
NA TRBJ1-5 TRBV29-1 NA CSATTGIRDQPQHF TGCAGCGCGACGACAGGCATAAGGGATCAGCCCCAGCATTTT
NA TRBJ2-1 TRBV4-1 TRBD2 CASSQDLWGLAGGLRYNEQFF TGCGCCAGCAGCCAAGATCTTTGGGGATTAGCGGGGGGGCTAAGGTACAATGAGCAGTTCTTC
once TRBJ2-1 TRBV5-1 TRBD1 CASSLGQGGHNEQFF TGCGCCAGCAGCCTGGGACAGGGAGGCCACAATGAGCAGTTCTTC
NA TRBJ2-5 TRBV6-2/TRBV6-3 TRBD2 CASSSHSGGFQETQYF TGTGCCAGCAGTTCCCACAGCGGGGGGTTTCAAGAGACCCAGTACTTC
NA TRBJ2-5 TRBV11-2 NA CASSLAHQETQYF TGTGCCAGCAGCTTAGCTCACCAAGAGACCCAGTACTTC
NA TRBJ2-3 TRBV6-2/TRBV6-3 NA CASSYELHTQYF TGTGCCAGCAGTTACGAACTTCATACGCAGTATTTT
NA TRBJ2-5 TRBV12-5 TRBD2 CASGPRGAQETQYF TGTGCTAGTGGACCGCGGGGGGCCCAAGAGACCCAGTACTTC
NA TRBJ1-2 TRBV6-1 NA CASSEVGQEGYTF TGTGCCAGCAGTGAGGTGGGGCAGGAGGGCTACACCTTC
NA TRBJ1-1 TRBV4-3 NA CASSQAGIAEAFF TGCGCCAGCAGCCAGGCAGGGATAGCTGAAGCTTTCTTT
NA TRBJ2-2 TRBV11-2 NA CASSLDLNTGELFF TGTGCCAGCAGCTTAGATCTGAACACCGGGGAGCTGTTTTTT